A single TCR beta chain is shown here with its context. CDR3 length: 14 residues. V was shortened by 3 bases and J by 1 base, with 6 bases between the two germline ends. The germline gives CDR1 LGHNA, CDR2 YSLEER. This sample stems from a study of cytotoxic CD8 clonotypes in ibrutinib-treated CLL. Sequencing was performed with immunoSEQ multiplex PCR; in TCRdb, only in-frame clones are kept and a portion is missing. The table has 330,000 or so clones, 60% to 80% seen once. The chain has TRBV4-3 and TRBJ2-2; D is unclear. Material: PBMCs, obtained after 36 months of ibrutinib treatment. The clonotype originates from a human donor with chronic lymphocytic leukemia. The CDR3 region has the DNA TGCGCCAGCAGCCAGCGAGGGAACACCGGGGAGCTGTTTTTT. Its translation: CASSQRGNTGELFF.